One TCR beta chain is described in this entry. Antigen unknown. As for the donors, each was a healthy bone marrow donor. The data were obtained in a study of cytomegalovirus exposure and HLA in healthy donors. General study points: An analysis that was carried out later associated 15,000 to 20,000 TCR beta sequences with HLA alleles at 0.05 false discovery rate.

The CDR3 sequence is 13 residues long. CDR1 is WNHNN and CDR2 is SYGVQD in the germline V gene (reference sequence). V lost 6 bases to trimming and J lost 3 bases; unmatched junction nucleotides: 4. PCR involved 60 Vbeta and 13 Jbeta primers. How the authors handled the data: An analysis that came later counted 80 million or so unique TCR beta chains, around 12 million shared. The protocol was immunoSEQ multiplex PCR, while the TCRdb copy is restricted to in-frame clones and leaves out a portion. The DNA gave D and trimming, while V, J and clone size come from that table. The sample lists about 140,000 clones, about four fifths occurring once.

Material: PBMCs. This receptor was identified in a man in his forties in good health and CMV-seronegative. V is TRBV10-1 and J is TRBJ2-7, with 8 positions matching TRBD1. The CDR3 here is CASSRQGNYEQYF. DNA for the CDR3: TGCGCCAGCAGCAGACAGGGGAACTACGAGCAGTACTTC.